These 7 T cell receptor beta chains came from one sample sequenced in a study of regulatory T cells in long-lasting Graves disease. Through Arm-PCR of CDR3 regions and iRepertoire HTBI primers, TCR beta libraries were built. TCRdb independently ran MiXCR on the multiplex PCR reads; one entry per CDR3 protein. The sample has 700,000 or so distinct CDR3 sequences; 25% to 35% are singletons. This sample's time point: persistent/refractory GD, antithyroid drugs over 5 years with positive TRAb. The TCR library used RNA extracted from PBMCs. Sample: peripheral blood mononuclear cells (PBMCs), taken when the disease was refractory, from a patient treated with antithyroid drugs. The receptors come from a female donor with Graves disease.

V is TRBV7-3 and J is TRBJ1-6; a weak D match, TRBD1 (5 bases). V shed 5 bases and J shed 6 bases, with 8 bases lying between them. The CDR3 sequence is 13 residues long. Per germline, CDR1 SGHTA and CDR2 FQGTGA. Here the CDR3 reads CASSGGSNSPLHF. In DNA form, the CDR3 reads TGTGCCAGCAGCGGGGGGAGTAATTCACCCCTCCACTTT.

This clonotype was seen repeatedly, ten times or more. The V gene is TRBV28, the J gene TRBJ1-1; 9 nucleotides align to TRBD1. CDR1 and CDR2 (germline): MDHEN, SYDVKM. V shed 3 bases, J shed 7 bases, and the junction held 9 bases outside the gene matches. CDR3 length: 15 amino acids. The CDR3 DNA is TGTGCCAGCAGTTTTCCCCGGGACAGGGAGTTTGAAGCTTTCTTT. This sequence encodes CASSFPRDREFEAFF.

In its sample, this clonotype was seen a few times. This chain links TRBV9 with TRBJ2-7; no firm D call. CDR3 length equals 14 residues. CDR1 and CDR2 from the germline V gene are SGDLS and YYNGEE. The germline V and J ends were trimmed by 0 bases and 6 bases, with 13 bases remaining between them. The CDR3 reads CASSVVLSRSEQYF. The CDR3 nucleotides are TGTGCCAGCAGCGTAGTTTTATCGAGGTCCGAGCAGTACTTC.

There are many counts of this clonotype. V gene TRBV6-1 combines with J gene TRBJ1-2; D perhaps matches TRBD1 (5 bases). V lost 0 bases, J lost 7 bases, and 9 bases lay in between. CDR3 length: 13 residues. Germline CDR1 MNHNS, CDR2 SASEGT. CDR3 in amino acids: CASSEAPGIGYTF. DNA for the CDR3: TGTGCCAGCAGTGAAGCTCCAGGGATTGGCTACACCTTC.

This clonotype has at least ten counts. The chain uses TRBV28 and TRBJ2-7; a weak D match, TRBD1 (6 bases). The V gene's germline CDR1 is MDHEN and CDR2 SYDVKM. The V end lost 8 bases, the J end lost 10 bases, and 24 bases lay between the germline ends. The CDR3 is 14 amino acids. The CDR3 is CASESLQGPRFQYF. DNA for the CDR3: TGTGCCAGCGAATCACTCCAGGGGCCTAGGTTTCAGTACTTC.

The chain has TRBV12-3 or TRBV12-4 and TRBJ1-1; possibly TRBD1 for D (6 bases). V was shortened by 7 bases and J by 4 bases, with 19 bases between the two germline ends. This CDR3 has 15 residues. In DNA form, the CDR3 reads TGTGCCAGCACCACCGACCAAGGGGGAGGCACTGAAGCTTTCTTT. Amino acid sequence: CASTTDQGGGTEAFF.

This clonotype was seen a handful of times. The gene calls are TRBV13 and TRBJ2-7, with TRBD2 identical over 7 bases. Germline V lookup: CDR1 PRHDT, CDR2 FYEKMQ (reference sequence). The V segment lost 4 bases and the J segment 5 bases; nucleotides outside the gene matches: 8. The CDR3 consists of 14 residues. In nucleotides, the CDR3 is TGTGCCAGCAGCTCCCGCGGGACTATCAACGAGCAGTACTTC. Amino acids: CASSSRGTINEQYF.